The 3 T cell receptor beta chains below come from one sample, sequenced in a study of ipilimumab plus nivolumab after autologous stem cell transplantation. Assay used: immunoSEQ multiplex PCR; TCRdb lists only in-frame clones, some missing. The table records fewer than 20,000 clones, about 80% of them present only once. The sample here was PBMCs, taken in a trial of ipilimumab plus nivolumab as post-transplant consolidation. Every receptor here comes from a male donor with diffuse large B-cell lymphoma.

The chain links TRBV27 to TRBJ2-7, with TRBD2 matching 8 bases. The ends lost 5 bases at V and 5 bases at J; junction bases unmatched: 8. Germline assignment: CDR1 MNHEY and CDR2 SMNVEV (reference sequence). This CDR3 contains 14 residues. CDR3 amino acids: CASSPPGGRNEQYF. The CDR3 coding sequence is TGTGCCAGCAGTCCGCCGGGGGGGCGAAACGAGCAGTACTTC.

The gene calls are TRBV19 and TRBJ2-5, with 9 bases lining up with TRBD1. J lost 3 bases, V lost 8 bases, and 10 bases had no gene match. The CDR3 totals 15 residues. Germline loops: CDR1 LNHDA, CDR2 SQIVND (reference sequence). For the CDR3, the DNA is TGTGCCAGTGGGGGACAGGGAGGAGGGGAAGAGACCCAGTACTTC. This encodes CASGGQGGGEETQYF.

This chain links TRBV29-1 with TRBJ2-7, with D possibly being TRBD1 or TRBD2 (6 bases each). CDR1 and CDR2 (germline): SQVTM, ANQGSEA. The CDR3 runs to 17 residues. V lost 5 bases and J lost 0, with 23 bases in between. CDR3 coding DNA: TGCAGCGTTAGGGGGGTCCTCACAGCATACAGCTCCTACGAGCAGTACTTC. The encoded protein is CSVRGVLTAYSSYEQYF.